The 12 T cell receptor beta chains given below trace back to one sample, sequenced in a study of regulatory T cells in long-lasting Graves disease. Regarding time point: persistent/refractory GD, antithyroid drugs over 5 years with positive TRAb. PBMCs were the source of the RNA used for TCR sequencing. For TCR beta, libraries came from iRepertoire HTBI primers and Arm-PCR of CDR3 regions. A single record per CDR3 protein comes from TCRdb applying MiXCR to the multiplex PCR reads. The repertoire holds about 660,000 distinct CDR3 sequences, with roughly 30% as singletons. The sample here was peripheral blood mononuclear cells (PBMCs), taken when the disease was refractory, from a patient treated with antithyroid drugs. The receptors were gathered from a female donor with Graves disease.

This chain uses TRBV7-3 with TRBJ1-2; 7 bases line up with TRBD1. The V and J ends lost 6 bases and 2 bases, in that order; junction bases with no gene match: 6. CDR3 length equals 14 residues. Per germline, CDR1 SGHTA and CDR2 FQGTGA. CDR3 amino acids: CASRSGQFNYGYTF. In DNA form, the CDR3 reads TGTGCCAGCAGGTCGGGACAGTTCAACTATGGCTACACCTTC.

There are a few counts of this clonotype. This chain links TRBV6-1 with TRBJ1-2, with TRBD1 as a possible D gene (5 bases). The CDR3 has 14 residues. V dropped 4 bases and J dropped 4 bases, with 13 bases sitting between them. In germline, CDR1 is MNHNS, CDR2 SASEGT. CDR3 DNA: TGTGCCAGCAGTGGCCGACAGCGTGGCTATGGCTACACCTTC. Translating gives CASSGRQRGYGYTF.

This chain's CDR3 is CASSFRGAGNYGYTF. Written as DNA, the CDR3 is TGTGCCAGCAGTTTTAGGGGCGCGGGTAACTATGGCTACACCTTC. This chain uses TRBV28 with TRBJ1-2; tentative D call: TRBD1 (5 bases). CDR3 length: 15 amino acids. CDR1 and CDR2 (germline): MDHEN, SYDVKM. The germline V and J ends were trimmed by 3 bases and 1 base, with 12 bases remaining between them.

The rearrangement joins TRBV5-1 to TRBJ1-2, with D unresolved. Germline V lookup: CDR1 SGHRS, CDR2 YFSETQ. This CDR3 has 15 amino acids. V shed 0 bases and J shed 3 bases, with 12 bases lying between them. The CDR3 is CASSLGAYGDYGYTF. In nucleotides, the CDR3 is TGCGCCAGCAGCTTGGGGGCCTATGGTGACTATGGCTACACCTTC.

The rearrangement uses TRBV12-3 or TRBV12-4 and TRBJ1-1, with 7 nucleotides matching TRBD1. J was trimmed by 5 bases and V by 6 bases; bases with no gene match: 27. The CDR3 consists of 20 residues. The CDR3 protein is CASSLRGDRPKDPFRTEAFF. As DNA, the CDR3 is TGTGCCAGCAGCCTTAGGGGGGACAGACCTAAAGACCCTTTCCGGACTGAAGCTTTCTTT.

The V gene is TRBV9, the J gene TRBJ2-7; TRBD1 matches 7 bases. The ends lost 4 bases at V and 0 bases at J; junction bases unmatched: 10. Germline values: CDR1 SGDLS, CDR2 YYNGEE. CDR3 length: 16 amino acids. Here the CDR3 reads CASSQGQAPGSYEQYF. CDR3 in DNA: TGTGCCAGCAGCCAAGGACAGGCCCCAGGCTCCTACGAGCAGTACTTC.

This chain joins TRBV7-9 and TRBJ1-4, with D possibly being TRBD1 (6 bases). The V end was cut by 5 bases, the J end by 3 bases, with 28 bases between. The CDR3 is made up of 20 amino acids. CDR1 and CDR2 from the germline V gene are SEHNR and FQNEAQ (reference sequence). CDR3 sequence reads: CASSKIPTLSGTTPNEKLFF. CDR3 nucleotide sequence: TGTGCCAGCAGCAAGATCCCGACTTTATCCGGGACAACACCTAATGAAAAACTGTTTTTT.

This clonotype was counted many times. V is TRBV28 and J is TRBJ2-1, with TRBD2 as a possible D gene (6 bases). Germline CDR1 MDHEN, CDR2 SYDVKM. The CDR3 has 15 residues. Trimming took 8 bases from V and 2 from J, leaving 16 bases between them. The CDR3 loop is CASGLGSGPYNEQFF. In nucleotides, the CDR3 is TGTGCCAGCGGCTTAGGTAGCGGCCCCTACAATGAGCAGTTCTTC.

This chain connects TRBV9 to TRBJ1-1; D gene uncertain. Germline lookup yields CDR1 SGDLS and CDR2 YYNGEE. Trimming removed 5 bases from V and 6 bases from J, with 14 bases in between. The CDR3 contains 13 residues. The CDR3 nucleotides read TGTGCCAGCAGTGCCAGTTCGACCTCTGAAGCTTTCTTT. Its protein is CASSASSTSEAFF.

The rearrangement links TRBV14 to TRBJ2-7, with 7 bases that match TRBD2. The CDR3 spans 17 residues. The trim removed 0 bases at V and 2 bases at J, leaving 10 bases unmatched. The germline V gene has CDR1 SGHDN and CDR2 FVKESK. CDR3 coding DNA: TGTGCCAGCAGCCAAGATTTTAGACTAGCACTAACCTACGAGCAGTACTTC. Translation gives CASSQDFRLALTYEQYF.

The CDR3 DNA sequence: TGTGCCAGCGGGCCGGGCCTCATAAACACCGGGGAGCTGTTTTTT. Amino acid sequence: CASGPGLINTGELFF. The J gene is TRBJ2-2, the V gene TRBV28; D unclear. The CDR3 totals 15 residues. Trimming left V 8 bases short and J 2 bases short, with 15 bases between. CDR1 is MDHEN, CDR2 SYDVKM, per germline.

The rearrangement uses TRBV7-3 and TRBJ2-7, with D perhaps matching TRBD2 (7 bases). This CDR3 is 17 amino acids long. From germline, CDR1 is SGHTA and CDR2 FQGTGA. The ends were cut back, 1 base at V and 2 bases at J, with 18 bases in the middle. Here the CDR3 DNA reads TGTGCCAGCAGCTTAAAGGGGGGGGCTCCGAGCACCTACGAGCAGTACTTC. The encoded protein is CASSLKGGAPSTYEQYF.